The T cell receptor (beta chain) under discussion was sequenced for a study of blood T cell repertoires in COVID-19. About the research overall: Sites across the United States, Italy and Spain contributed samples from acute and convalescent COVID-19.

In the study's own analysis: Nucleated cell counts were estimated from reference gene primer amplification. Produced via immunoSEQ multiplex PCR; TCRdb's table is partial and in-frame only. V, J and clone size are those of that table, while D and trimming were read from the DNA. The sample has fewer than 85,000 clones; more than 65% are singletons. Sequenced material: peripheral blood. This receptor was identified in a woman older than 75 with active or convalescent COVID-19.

The CDR3 sequence is CASSQDGQGLQYF. CDR3 coding DNA: TGCGCCAGCAGCCAAGACGGGCAGGGTTTGCAGTATTTT. The chain links TRBV4-3 to TRBJ2-3, with D perhaps matching TRBD1 (5 bases). The CDR3 is made up of 13 amino acids. The V gene lost 0 bases and the J gene lost 11 bases, with 12 bases spanning the gap. Germline V gene data show CDR1 as LGHNA and CDR2 as YSLEER.